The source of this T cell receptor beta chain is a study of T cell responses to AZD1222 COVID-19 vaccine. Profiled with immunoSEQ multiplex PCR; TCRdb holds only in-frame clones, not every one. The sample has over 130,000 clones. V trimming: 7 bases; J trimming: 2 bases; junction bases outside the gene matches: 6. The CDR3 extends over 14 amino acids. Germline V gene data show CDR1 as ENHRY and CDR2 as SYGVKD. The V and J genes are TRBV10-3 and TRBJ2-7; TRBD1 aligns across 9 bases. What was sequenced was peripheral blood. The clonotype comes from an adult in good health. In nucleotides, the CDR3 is TGTGCCATCAACGAGGACAGGGGAGCCTACGAGCAGTACTTC. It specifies CAINEDRGAYEQYF.